The T cell receptor (beta chain) under discussion was sequenced for a study of radiotherapy plus CTLA-4 blockade in lung cancer. Data came from immunoSEQ multiplex PCR; TCRdb stores just in-frame clones and leaves some out. The table includes 25,000 to 30,000 clones, 60% to 85% detected once. The CDR3 spans 16 residues. Details on this clone: Antigen specificity is unknown.

Notes on the study in general: Radiotherapy was combined with ipilimumab, and tumor-derived TCR clones then expanded in blood.

The rearrangement joins TRBV12-1 to TRBJ1-1. TRBV12-1 is a pseudogene. The sequenced sample was peripheral blood, obtained from a patient treated with radiotherapy plus ipilimumab. The sequence derives from a human donor with non-small cell lung cancer that progressed on radiotherapy plus ipilimumab. CDR3 DNA: TGTGCCAGCAGCTTACAGCCGGGCAGAGCGAACACTGAAGCTTTCTTT. Protein: CASSLQPGRANTEAFF.